This entry lists 20 T cell receptor beta chains sequenced from one sample in a study of T cell responses to AZD1222 COVID-19 vaccine (dated by TCRdb to the early 2020s). Libraries were constructed by the immunoSEQ multiplex PCR assay. The table comes from immuneACCESS by way of TCRdb, which keeps in-frame sequences with V and J called. Part of the clones is missing from these tables; in studies checked, under half for an unresolved V gene and the rest for unknown reasons. This sample lists over 60,000 clones; approximately 90% were detected once. Around 4.4% of the sample is in the top ten clones. Explained via the paper, the time point label denotes: about 28 days (+/-7) after the second vaccine dose. The treatment or condition label corresponds to: meningococcal conjugate vaccine given as trial control. Source: peripheral blood, taken 28 days after the second dose of the MenACWY control vaccine. These receptors were collected from an adult who received the MenACWY meningococcal vaccine as a control.

This clone was seen only once. This sequence joins TRBV19 and TRBJ1-1; 9 bases line up with TRBD1. Germline loops: CDR1 LNHDA, CDR2 SQIVND (reference sequence). CDR3 size: 14 residues. Unmatched junction bases numbered 8, after V lost 6 bases and J lost 6 bases. The CDR3 bases are TGTGCCAGTAGGGACAGGGGCCACGTCGCTGAAGCTTTCTTT. Amino acids: CASRDRGHVAEAFF.

The gene calls are TRBV5-1 and TRBJ2-2; D is undetermined. Germline V lookup: CDR1 SGHRS, CDR2 YFSETQ. The V end lost 6 bases, the J end lost 0 bases, and 12 bases lay between the germline ends. The CDR3 extends over 15 amino acids. The CDR3 spells CASTAELANTGELFF. The DNA for the CDR3 is TGCGCCAGCACGGCGGAGCTCGCGAACACCGGGGAGCTGTTTTTT. The variable domain in full, with the rest retrieved from reference TRBV5-1 and TRBJ2-2, is KAGVTQTPRYLIKTRGQQVTLSCSPISGHRSVSWYQQTPGQGLQFLFEYFSETQRNKGNFPGRFSGRQFSNSRSEMNVSTLELGDSALYLCASTAELANTGELFFGEGSRLTVL.

This chain links TRBV7-2 with TRBJ1-1, with 12 bases fitting TRBD1. The germline V gene has CDR1 SGHTA and CDR2 FQGNSA. The CDR3 has 18 residues. Trimming at V came to 0 bases and at J to 1 base, leaving 6 bases not matched to a gene. The CDR3 is CASSLAGTGGLGNTEAFF. Here the CDR3 DNA reads TGTGCCAGCAGCTTAGCAGGGACAGGGGGCCTCGGGAACACTGAAGCTTTCTTT.

This clone was seen a single time. The V gene is TRBV2, the J gene TRBJ1-4; D might be TRBD1 (5 bases). The CDR3 length is 15 residues. Germline lookup yields CDR1 SNHLY and CDR2 FYNNEI. The V end lost 7 bases, the J end lost 2 bases, and 14 bases lay between the germline ends. Written as DNA, the CDR3 is TGTGCCAGCAAACCCCAAGGGGACACTAATGAAAAACTGTTTTTT. It encodes CASKPQGDTNEKLFF.

This chain links TRBV9 with TRBJ2-3, with D tentatively TRBD2 (7 bases). Germline V lookup: CDR1 SGDLS, CDR2 YYNGEE. With 2 bases removed from V and 2 bases from J, the gap between germline ends came to 18 bases. CDR3 size: 17 residues. The CDR3 protein is CASSVWLGAGDTDTQYF. Written as DNA, the CDR3 is TGTGCCAGCAGCGTTTGGTTGGGGGCGGGGGACACAGATACGCAGTATTTT. Based on the CDR3 plus reference TRBV9 and TRBJ2-3, the full variable domain is DSGVTQTPKHLITATGQRVTLRCSPRSGDLSVYWYQQSLDQGLQFLIQYYNGEERAKGNILERFSAQQFPDLHSELNLSSLELGDSALYFCASSVWLGAGDTDTQYFGPGTRLTVL.

V usage is TRBV5-4 and J usage is TRBJ2-1, with TRBD2 matching 10 bases. CDR3 length: 17 amino acids. Trimming took 4 bases from V and 2 from J; bases not matched to a gene: 9. Germline V gives CDR1 SGHNT, CDR2 YYREEE (reference sequence). CDR3 region: CASSPGGLAVAYNEQFF. The CDR3 DNA reads TGTGCCAGCAGCCCCGGAGGACTAGCGGTCGCCTACAATGAGCAGTTCTTC.

This rearrangement joins TRBV4-1 to TRBJ2-7; D is perhaps TRBD2 (7 bases). Per germline, CDR1 MGHRA and CDR2 YSYEKL. This CDR3 has 14 residues. V lost 1 base and J lost 6, with 13 bases in between. CDR3 loop: CASSQVGGAREQYF. The CDR3 coding sequence is TGCGCCAGCAGCCAAGTGGGGGGGGCCCGCGAGCAGTACTTC.

The rearrangement uses TRBV6-5 and TRBJ2-1; the D gene could be TRBD1 or TRBD2 (6 bases each). Germline loops: CDR1 MNHEY, CDR2 SVGAGI. The CDR3 totals 15 residues. V was pared by 5 bases and J by 7 bases, with 18 bases between. CDR3 amino acids: CASSRPGALSNEQFF. As DNA, the CDR3 is TGTGCCAGCAGTCGCCCGGGGGCCCTGAGTAATGAGCAGTTCTTC.

This clone showed up just once. This chain joins TRBV5-5 and TRBJ1-5; D remains ambiguous. Trimming left V 4 bases short and J 0 bases short, with 8 bases between. This CDR3 is built from 14 residues. The germline V gene encodes CDR1 SGHKS and CDR2 YYEKEE (reference sequence). The CDR3 DNA is TGTGCCAGCAGCCCCTACTATAGCAATCAGCCCCAGCATTTT. It translates to CASSPYYSNQPQHF.

The J gene is TRBJ1-1, the V gene TRBV5-1, with 7 positions matching TRBD1. The germline gives CDR1 SGHRS, CDR2 YFSETQ. Trimming cost V 0 bases and J 2 bases; bases outside gene matches: 4. The CDR3 loop spans 15 amino acids. The CDR3 region is CASSLGGTANTEAFF. CDR3 bases: TGCGCCAGCAGCTTGGGGGGGACAGCAAACACTGAAGCTTTCTTT. The full variable domain, in which reference TRBV5-1 and TRBJ1-1 provide the parts outside the CDR3, is KAGVTQTPRYLIKTRGQQVTLSCSPISGHRSVSWYQQTPGQGLQFLFEYFSETQRNKGNFPGRFSGRQFSNSRSEMNVSTLELGDSALYLCASSLGGTANTEAFFGQGTRLTVV.

V is TRBV7-9 and J is TRBJ2-3; TRBD1 matches at 8 bases. After removal of 4 bases from V and 3 bases from J, the junction contained 15 bases not matched to a gene. Germline lookup yields CDR1 SEHNR and CDR2 FQNEAQ (reference sequence). CDR3 length equals 18 residues. The CDR3 loop reads CASSSPGRGTGLTDTQYF. In DNA, the CDR3 is TGTGCCAGCAGCTCCCCCGGTCGGGGGACAGGTTTAACAGATACGCAGTATTTT.

A few counts support this clone. V usage is TRBV3-1 (or the pseudogene TRBV3-2) and J usage is TRBJ2-3; 8 nucleotides match TRBD1. Per germline, CDR1 LGHDT and CDR2 YNNKEL (reference sequence). V shed 0 bases and J 6 bases; nucleotides not matched to a gene: 11. The CDR3 covers 17 residues. The CDR3 DNA reads as TGTGCCAGCAGCCAAGATGGGGGGCAGGGGGCAGGGGATACGCAGTATTTT. This gives the protein CASSQDGGQGAGDTQYF.

The chain recombines TRBV6-1 with TRBJ1-1; D gene uncertain. Trimming shortened V by 3 bases and J by 1 base, and 6 bases separated the two germline ends. Germline V CDR1 and CDR2: MNHNS, SASEGT. The CDR3 has 13 residues. The CDR3 loop is CASSDTRNTEAFF. The CDR3 DNA reads as TGTGCCAGCAGTGATACACGGAACACTGAAGCTTTCTTT.

The J gene is TRBJ2-1, the V gene TRBV4-3, with a possible D match to TRBD1 (5 bases). In germline, CDR1 is LGHNA, CDR2 YSLEER. The V and J ends lost 1 base and 0 bases respectively, with 13 bases between them. This CDR3 is built from 17 residues. CDR3: CASSQVHRRYSYNEQFF. The CDR3 nucleotides are TGCGCCAGCAGCCAAGTGCACAGGCGCTACTCCTACAATGAGCAGTTCTTC.

The genes are TRBV19 and TRBJ1-4, with D hard to call. Germline V gene data show CDR1 as LNHDA and CDR2 as SQIVND (reference sequence). This CDR3 contains 14 residues. The V end lost 6 bases, the J end lost 8 bases, and 16 bases lay between the germline ends. Here the CDR3 reads CASSVGRRREKLFF. CDR3 DNA: TGTGCCAGTAGCGTCGGACGAAGAAGGGAAAAACTGTTTTTT.

This chain joins TRBV11-2 and TRBJ1-2; D gene unclear. The CDR3 spans 13 residues. The V end lost 5 bases, the J end lost 5 bases, and 12 bases lay between the germline ends. CDR1 is SGHAT and CDR2 is FQNNGV in the germline V gene. The CDR3 loop is CASSPLRDYGYTF. The CDR3 nucleotides are TGTGCCAGCAGCCCACTTAGGGATTATGGCTACACCTTC. The full variable domain, its missing parts supplied by reference TRBV11-2 and TRBJ1-2, is EAGVAQSPRYKIIEKRQSVAFWCNPISGHATLYWYQQILGQGPKLLIQFQNNGVVDDSQLPKDRFSAERLKGVDSTLKIQPAKLEDSAVYLCASSPLRDYGYTFGSGTRLTVV.

V gene TRBV5-5 combines with J gene TRBJ2-6, with 8 bases lining up with TRBD1. CDR1 SGHKS and CDR2 YYEKEE come from the germline V gene (reference sequence). The V segment lost 6 bases and the J segment 0 bases; nucleotides outside the gene matches: 5. This CDR3 spans 16 amino acids. The CDR3 coding sequence is TGTGCCAGCACCTCAGGGACAGGCTCTGGGGCCAACGTCCTGACTTTC. This gives the protein CASTSGTGSGANVLTF.

The gene calls are TRBV20-1 and TRBJ1-3; D remains unclear. The CDR3 contains 13 residues. Germline V gene data show CDR1 as DFQATT and CDR2 as SNEGSKA (reference sequence). With 3 bases removed from V and 4 bases from J, the gap between germline ends came to 10 bases. The CDR3 reads CSASGVGGNTIYF. CDR3 in DNA: TGCAGTGCTAGTGGGGTTGGGGGAAACACCATATATTTT.

This sequence joins TRBV5-1 and TRBJ1-6; D remains ambiguous. The germline V gene encodes CDR1 SGHRS and CDR2 YFSETQ. The CDR3 loop spans 15 amino acids. Trimming stripped 2 bases from V and 4 bases from J, with 10 bases between. The CDR3 DNA reads as TGCGCCAGCAGCTTAGGTACAGCGTATAATTCACCCCTCCACTTT. Encoded protein: CASSLGTAYNSPLHF.

The genes are TRBV30 and TRBJ2-5, with D tentatively TRBD1 (5 bases). V gave up 1 base and J gave up 5 bases, with 11 bases separating them. The CDR3 sequence is 13 residues long. In germline, CDR1 is GTSNPN, CDR2 SVGIG (reference sequence). Here the CDR3 reads CAWSGAGYETQYF. For the CDR3, the DNA is TGTGCCTGGAGTGGAGCAGGGTACGAGACCCAGTACTTC.